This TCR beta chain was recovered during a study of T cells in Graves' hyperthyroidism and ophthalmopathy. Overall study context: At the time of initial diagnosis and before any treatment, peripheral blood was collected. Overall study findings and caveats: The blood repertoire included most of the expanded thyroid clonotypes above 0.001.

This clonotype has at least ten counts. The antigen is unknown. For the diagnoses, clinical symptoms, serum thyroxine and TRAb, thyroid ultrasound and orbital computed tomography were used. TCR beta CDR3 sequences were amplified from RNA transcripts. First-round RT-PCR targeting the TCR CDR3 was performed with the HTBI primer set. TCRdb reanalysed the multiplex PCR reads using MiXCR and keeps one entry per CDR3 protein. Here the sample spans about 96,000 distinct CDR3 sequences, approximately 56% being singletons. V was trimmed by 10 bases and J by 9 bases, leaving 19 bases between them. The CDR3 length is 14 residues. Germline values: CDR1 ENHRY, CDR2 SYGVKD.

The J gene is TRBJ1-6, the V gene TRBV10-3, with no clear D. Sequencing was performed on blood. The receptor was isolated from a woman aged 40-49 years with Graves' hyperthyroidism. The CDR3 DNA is TGTGCCACAACGCGGGAGAGGGCCTCTTCACCCCTCCACTTT. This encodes CATTRERASSPLHF.